These 16 T cell receptor beta chains originate from one sample sequenced in a study of blood T cell repertoires in COVID-19. Some clones are missing from TCRdb's copy, which holds only in-frame ones; the method was immunoSEQ multiplex PCR. The table lists about 150,000 clones, about 88% of them singletons. Input material: peripheral blood. Receptors were obtained from a woman aged 70 to 79 with acute or convalescent COVID-19.

This chain connects TRBV7-6 to TRBJ2-2; TRBD2 matches at 7 bases. The germline CDR1 and CDR2 sequences are SGHVS and FNYEAQ. J gave up 4 bases and V 5 bases, and 13 bases lay outside the gene matches. This CDR3 contains 17 residues. Written as DNA, the CDR3 is TGTGCCAGCAGCCGCAGCGTGGGCAGGGAGGGCACCGGGGAGCTGTTTTTT. Translation gives CASSRSVGREGTGELFF. Full variable domain (outside the CDR3, taken from reference TRBV7-6 and TRBJ2-2): GAGVSQSPRYKVTKRGQDVALRCDPISGHVSLYWYRQALGQGPEFLTYFNYEAQQDKSGLPNDRFSAERPEGSISTLTIQRTEQRDSAMYRCASSRSVGREGTGELFFGEGSRLTVL.

V is TRBV9 and J is TRBJ2-1; D remains unclear. From germline, CDR1 is SGDLS and CDR2 YYNGEE. The CDR3 covers 15 residues. Trimming removed 0 bases from V and 9 bases from J, with 16 bases in between. CDR3 in amino acids: CASSVGLAQGGEQFF. The DNA for the CDR3 is TGTGCCAGCAGCGTAGGGTTAGCACAAGGTGGTGAGCAGTTCTTC.

The genes are TRBV29-1 and TRBJ2-3; D is unclear. Trimming left V 8 bases short and J 4 bases short, with 22 bases between. Germline-derived CDR1 and CDR2 are SQVTM and ANQGSEA. The CDR3 sequence is 15 residues long. The CDR3 is CSYVRVRSMPDTQYF. Here the CDR3 DNA reads TGCAGCTACGTTCGGGTACGGAGTATGCCAGATACGCAGTATTTT.

The V and J genes are TRBV10-3 and TRBJ2-3, with D uncertain. V was clipped by 3 bases and J by 6 bases, with 4 bases between them. The germline V gene has CDR1 ENHRY and CDR2 SYGVKD. The CDR3 length is 11 residues. CDR3 in DNA: TGTGCCATCAGTGAACGGGATACGCAGTATTTT. It is translated as CAISERDTQYF.

The table lists this clone with a few counts. This rearrangement joins TRBV5-1 to TRBJ2-7, with D unclear. Germline V gene sequence: CDR1 SGHRS, CDR2 YFSETQ. The CDR3 runs 14 residues. The CDR3 DNA sequence: TGCGCCAGCAGGGAGTCATTAACCTCCAACGAGCAGTACGTC. It is translated as CASRESLTSNEQYV.

The chain is built from TRBV7-2 and TRBJ1-1; no clear D gene. CDR1 is SGHTA and CDR2 is FQGNSA in the germline V gene. V was cut by 0 bases and J by 4 bases, with 12 bases left in between. CDR3 length equals 15 residues. This CDR3 is CASSLALSSRTEAFF. As DNA, the CDR3 is TGTGCCAGCAGCTTAGCGCTTTCGTCGCGCACTGAAGCTTTCTTT.

This clone was recorded once. The genes are TRBV28 and TRBJ2-3; tentatively, D is TRBD1 (6 bases). V dropped 6 bases and J dropped 0 bases, with 13 bases sitting between them. The CDR3 is made up of 15 amino acids. CDR1 is MDHEN and CDR2 is SYDVKM in the germline V gene. This CDR3 reads CASRRRGSSTDTQYF. CDR3 nucleotide sequence: TGTGCCAGCAGGCGCAGGGGTTCTAGCACAGATACGCAGTATTTT.

The rearrangement joins TRBV4-3 to TRBJ1-2; 10 bases line up with TRBD1. V shed 0 bases and J 4 bases; nucleotides not matched to a gene: 5. The CDR3 contains 16 residues. Germline-derived CDR1 and CDR2 are LGHNA and YSLEER. The CDR3 sequence is CASSQDRTGGIYGYTF. CDR3 in DNA: TGCGCCAGCAGCCAAGATAGGACAGGGGGTATCTATGGCTACACCTTC.

CDR3 sequence (DNA): TGTGCCAGCAGACCTCTTCGGGACACCTACGAGCAGTACGTC. Its translation is CASRPLRDTYEQYV. This sequence joins TRBV6-5 and TRBJ2-7, with D perhaps matching TRBD1 (6 bases). The germline V gene encodes CDR1 MNHEY and CDR2 SVGAGI. V was trimmed by 6 bases and J by 2 bases, leaving 14 bases between them. The CDR3 has 14 amino acids.

The chain couples TRBV6-5 to TRBJ1-5; TRBD1 aligns across 7 bases. CDR1 is MNHEY and CDR2 is SVGAGI in the germline V gene. The J segment lost 4 bases and the V segment lost 6 bases, leaving 9 bases of the junction unmatched. This CDR3 has 15 amino acids. The CDR3 DNA reads TGTGCCAGCAGGGTACCGGGACAGAAGAATCAGCCCCAGCATTTT. Protein product: CASRVPGQKNQPQHF.

This clone was detected only a few times. The chain carries TRBV6-6 and TRBJ1-4, with D possibly TRBD1 on 5 matching bases. Germline V lookup: CDR1 MNHNY, CDR2 SVGAGI (reference sequence). The CDR3 contains 16 residues. V lost 2 bases and J lost 4, with 14 bases in between. CDR3 DNA: TGTGCCAGCAGTTACCCCGCAGGGCCTAATAATGAAAAACTGTTTTTT. Protein sequence: CASSYPAGPNNEKLFF.

This clone was observed once. The V gene is TRBV6-5, the J gene TRBJ2-7; 9 nucleotides line up with TRBD1. V lost 4 bases and J lost 5; bases outside the gene matches: 6. There are 14 residues in the CDR3. Germline V gene sequence: CDR1 MNHEY, CDR2 SVGAGI. The CDR3 DNA is TGTGCCAGCAGTTCGGGACAGGGATTCCACGAGCAGTACGTC. Protein: CASSSGQGFHEQYV.

The chain uses TRBV16 and TRBJ1-1; D gene uncertain. Germline-derived CDR1 and CDR2 are KGHSY and FQNENV. The length of the CDR3 is 14 residues. The ends were cut back, 1 base at V and 1 base at J, with 7 bases in the middle. The CDR3 sequence: CASSQWRRNTEAFF. The CDR3 DNA reads as TGTGCCAGCAGCCAATGGAGGAGGAACACTGAAGCTTTCTTT.

The gene calls are TRBV27 and TRBJ1-2, with no clear D. Germline values: CDR1 MNHEY, CDR2 SMNVEV (reference sequence). The CDR3 loop spans 15 amino acids. V was pared by 0 bases and J by 1 base, with 9 bases between. CDR3 nucleotide sequence: TGTGCCAGCAGTTTATCCATCGGGAGTAACTATGGCTACACCTTC. This sequence encodes CASSLSIGSNYGYTF.

The chain couples TRBV7-9 to TRBJ1-1, with 8 bases lining up with TRBD1. This CDR3 spans 16 amino acids. CDR1 SEHNR and CDR2 FQNEAQ come from the germline V gene (reference sequence). Germline trimming cut 4 bases from V and 0 bases from J; bases unmatched to any gene: 7. Written as DNA, the CDR3 is TGTGCCAGCAGCTATACAGGGGGACTAATGAACACTGAAGCTTTCTTT. Translated, it gives CASSYTGGLMNTEAFF. The variable domain in full, completed from reference TRBV7-9 and TRBJ1-1, reads DTGVSQNPRHKITKRGQNVTFRCDPISEHNRLYWYRQTLGQGPEFLTYFQNEAQLEKSRLLSDRFSAERPKGSFSTLEIQRTEQGDSAMYLCASSYTGGLMNTEAFFGQGTRLTVV.

This chain uses TRBV6-5 with TRBJ1-1; 8 positions match TRBD1. J lost 0 bases, V lost 8 bases, and 2 bases had no gene match. CDR1 and CDR2 from the germline V gene are MNHEY and SVGAGI. This CDR3 is built from 13 residues. CDR3: CASGTGMNTEAFF. DNA of the CDR3: TGTGCCAGCGGGACAGGAATGAACACTGAAGCTTTCTTT.